This T cell receptor (beta chain) was captured by sequencing in a study of blood T cell repertoires in COVID-19. In the study overall: Samples representing acute and convalescent COVID-19 were sourced from the United States, Italy and Spain. Sources were T cells, B-cell-depleted T cells, or PBMCs; the material itself was cDNA or gDNA.

Per the study methods: Reference gene primer amplification gave nucleated cell count estimates. Profiling relied on immunoSEQ multiplex PCR, and the TCRdb table lists in-frame clones only, not all of them. V and J calls plus clone size are reproduced from that table; the DNA served to infer D and trimming. The sample contains about 260,000 clones, approximately 87% of which appear only once. From germline, CDR1 is SGHVS and CDR2 FQNEAQ. Trimming stripped 1 base from V and 3 bases from J, with 10 bases between. CDR3 size: 14 residues. The receptor's source is a woman aged 40 to 49 who had recovered from COVID-19. This rearrangement joins TRBV7-8 to TRBJ2-7; D is undetermined. Sequenced material: peripheral blood. CDR3 DNA sequence: TGTGCCAGCAGCTTAGGTGGGCTACGCTACGAGCAGTACTTC. This sequence encodes CASSLGGLRYEQYF.